The 15 T cell receptor beta chains presented below share a single source sample, sequenced in a study of cytomegalovirus exposure and HLA in healthy donors. PCR used 60 Vbeta primers and 13 Jbeta primers. Data came from immunoSEQ multiplex PCR; TCRdb stores just in-frame clones and leaves some out. The sample gives approximately 160,000 clones, 80% of which show up once; 6% to 7.5% is in the top ten. The material sequenced was PBMCs. The source of these receptors is a man aged 25 to 40 in good health and CMV-seropositive.

This clone has only a few counts. The chain couples TRBV5-1 to TRBJ1-1; D gene ambiguous. V lost 0 bases and J lost 1, with 10 bases in between. Germline-derived CDR1 and CDR2 are SGHRS and YFSETQ. The CDR3 sequence is 15 residues long. The CDR3 region has the DNA TGCGCCAGCAGCTTGGATCTGGCGGGGAACACTGAAGCTTTCTTT. This encodes CASSLDLAGNTEAFF.

The V and J genes are TRBV5-1 and TRBJ2-1; tentative D call: TRBD2 (7 bases). Trimming took 4 bases from V and 0 from J, leaving 17 bases between them. CDR1 SGHRS and CDR2 YFSETQ come from the germline V gene. The CDR3 extends over 17 amino acids. The DNA of the CDR3 is TGCGCCAGCAGCCCTGATGGGGGGGCCCTCTCCTACAATGAGCAGTTCTTC. Protein sequence: CASSPDGGALSYNEQFF.

This clone has only a few counts. This chain links TRBV4-1 with TRBJ2-5; 11 nucleotides align to TRBD2. V was pared by 0 bases and J by 4 bases, with 4 bases of the junction left unmatched. Germline CDR1 MGHRA, CDR2 YSYEKL. This CDR3 contains 16 residues. CDR3 protein: CASSQDIAGGGETQYF. CDR3 in DNA: TGCGCCAGCAGCCAAGATATAGCGGGGGGGGGAGAGACCCAGTACTTC.

The genes are TRBV19 and TRBJ2-6; D might be TRBD1 (6 bases). The CDR3 runs to 16 residues. CDR1 is LNHDA and CDR2 is SQIVND in the germline V gene (reference sequence). Trimming stripped 5 bases from V and 2 bases from J, with 13 bases between. The CDR3: CASSRQARTGANVLTF. DNA for the CDR3: TGTGCCAGTAGTCGACAGGCCAGAACTGGGGCCAACGTCCTGACTTTC.

The chain recombines TRBV4-3 with TRBJ2-6; D gene uncertain. Germline V CDR1 and CDR2: LGHNA, YSLEER. The CDR3 runs to 17 residues. V gave up 0 bases and J gave up 0 bases, with 9 bases separating them. This CDR3 is CASSQESPVSGANVLTF. CDR3 in DNA: TGCGCCAGCAGCCAAGAATCTCCGGTCTCTGGGGCCAACGTCCTGACTTTC.

The chain carries TRBV11-2 and TRBJ2-7, with 16 bases lining up with TRBD2. Germline-derived CDR1 and CDR2 are SGHAT and FQNNGV. The V and J ends lost 5 bases and 7 bases, in that order; junction bases with no gene match: 8. The CDR3 covers 16 residues. This CDR3 reads CASSPQGLAGGSEQYF. The CDR3 region has the DNA TGTGCCAGCAGCCCCCAGGGACTAGCGGGAGGGTCAGAGCAGTACTTC.

Comments on this clone: Relative to the germline gene, one junction end is altered; a read error may explain this. The chain's CDR3 is CSSSSPGGTLYEQYF. CDR3 nucleotide sequence: TGTTCCAGCAGCTCCCCCGGAGGGACTCTCTACGAGCAGTACTTC. This chain connects TRBV7-9 to TRBJ2-7; the D gene is possibly TRBD2 (6 bases). CDR3 length: 15 residues. Germline loops: CDR1 SEHNR, CDR2 FQNEAQ (reference sequence).

The V gene is TRBV10-1, the J gene TRBJ2-1; TRBD2 matches at 13 bases. The CDR3 totals 15 residues. Trimming cost V 6 bases and J 4 bases; bases outside gene matches: 3. The germline V gene encodes CDR1 WNHNN and CDR2 SYGVQD (reference sequence). CDR3 region: CASSGTSGIYNEQFF. The CDR3 DNA follows: TGCGCCAGCAGCGGGACTAGCGGGATTTACAATGAGCAGTTCTTC.

CDR3: CASSYTSGTGDTQYF. Here the CDR3 DNA reads TGTGCCAGCAGCTACACTAGTGGAACTGGAGATACGCAGTATTTT. The chain uses TRBV5-4 and TRBJ2-3; D is perhaps TRBD2 (5 bases). CDR1 SGHNT and CDR2 YYREEE come from the germline V gene (reference sequence). There are 15 residues in the CDR3. V lost 3 bases and J 5 bases, leaving 16 bases between the germline ends.

The sample holds one count of this clone. The chain carries TRBV4-2 and TRBJ2-5; 13 nucleotides match TRBD2. Per the germline V gene, CDR1 is LGHNA and CDR2 is YNFKEQ. The CDR3 contains 19 residues. V lost 1 base to trimming and J lost 5 bases; unmatched junction nucleotides: 13. CDR3 DNA sequence: TGTGCCAGCAGCCAAGGGGCCACTAGCGGGGGGGCGGGGGGGGAGACCCAGTACTTC. It yields the protein CASSQGATSGGAGGETQYF.

The rearrangement links TRBV19 to TRBJ2-3; 9 bases are shared with TRBD2. Germline CDR1 and CDR2: LNHDA and SQIVND (reference sequence). Trimming cost V 4 bases and J 4 bases; bases outside gene matches: 6. The CDR3 consists of 15 residues. The CDR3: CASSKAGGPPDTQYF. In DNA, the CDR3 is TGTGCCAGTAGTAAGGCGGGAGGGCCCCCAGATACGCAGTATTTT.

The chain carries TRBV4-2 and TRBJ2-5; 13 bases are shared with TRBD2. The V gene end was trimmed by 0 bases and the J gene end by 9 bases; junction bases not matched to a gene: 22. The CDR3 consists of 21 residues. Germline-derived CDR1 and CDR2 are LGHNA and YNFKEQ. The CDR3 is CASSQESGKALAGGPRSAQYF. The DNA for the CDR3 is TGTGCCAGCAGCCAAGAGAGCGGGAAGGCACTAGCGGGGGGGCCTAGGTCGGCCCAGTACTTC.

The rearrangement links TRBV7-6 to TRBJ2-5, with 8 bases that match TRBD1. With 1 base clipped from V and 2 bases from J, the junction kept 9 bases outside the gene matches. CDR1 is SGHVS and CDR2 is FNYEAQ in the germline V gene. This CDR3 has 17 residues. The CDR3 is CASSLVQVDRGQETQYF. Here the CDR3 DNA reads TGTGCCAGCAGCTTAGTGCAGGTCGACAGGGGACAAGAGACCCAGTACTTC. The full variable domain, with the rest looked up from reference TRBV7-6 and TRBJ2-5, is GAGVSQSPRYKVTKRGQDVALRCDPISGHVSLYWYRQALGQGPEFLTYFNYEAQQDKSGLPNDRFSAERPEGSISTLTIQRTEQRDSAMYRCASSLVQVDRGQETQYFGPGTRLLVL.

On this clone itself: Other DNA sequences of this sample code for an identical CDR3. The chain carries TRBV6-5 and TRBJ1-5; TRBD1 aligns across 9 bases. Unmatched junction bases numbered 3, after V lost 0 bases and J lost 6 bases. The CDR3 has 15 residues. Germline V gives CDR1 MNHEY, CDR2 SVGAGI. The CDR3 DNA is TGTGCCAGCAGTTACTCCGGGACAGGGAGTCAGCCCCAGCATTTT. It is translated as CASSYSGTGSQPQHF.

V and J are TRBV5-1 and TRBJ1-1; 11 bases line up with TRBD1. The V gene end was trimmed by 3 bases and the J gene end by 3 bases; junction bases not matched to a gene: 7. Germline V gene lookup returns CDR1 SGHRS and CDR2 YFSETQ. CDR3 size: 16 residues. This CDR3 reads CASSSRDRGGDTEAFF. CDR3 in DNA: TGCGCCAGCAGCTCCCGGGACAGGGGGGGGGACACTGAAGCTTTCTTT.